This TCR beta chain was sequenced for a study of blood T cell repertoires in COVID-19. Under the authors' procedure: Reference gene primer amplification yielded estimated nucleated cell counts. Method: immunoSEQ multiplex PCR; TCRdb's copy keeps in-frame clones and lacks some. V and J calls and clone size are given by that table; D and trimming were obtained from the DNA. The table shows under 200,000 clones, with 70% to 90% occurring only once. Germline V gene sequence: CDR1 MDHEN, CDR2 SYDVKM. V shed 4 bases and J shed 4 bases, with 10 bases lying between them. This CDR3 contains 13 residues. The sequenced material came from peripheral blood. V and J are TRBV28 and TRBJ1-2; D gene uncertain. The TCR comes from a man aged 45-65 years with active or convalescent COVID-19. The CDR3 DNA reads as TGTGCCAGCAGTTCTAGAGACTTCTATGGCTACACCTTC. It codes for CASSSRDFYGYTF.